This T cell receptor beta chain was captured in a study of CD4 T cell repertoires in COVID-19. Overall study: Other coronavirus spike proteins restimulated relabeled CFSE-low cells expanded with IL-2 for roughly eleven days.

The protocol was immunoSEQ multiplex PCR, while the TCRdb copy is restricted to in-frame clones and leaves out a portion. The sample includes 20,000 to 25,000 clones, around 86% of them seen just once. About this clone itself: Its antigen remains unidentified.

The memory T cells were sequenced right after ex vivo isolation, without culture. The CDR3 covers 14 residues. V lost 5 bases, J lost 7 bases, and 8 bases stayed unmatched. Germline V gene data show CDR1 as SGHAT and CDR2 as FQNNGV. Regarding the study as a whole: Sharing of several most expanded SARS-CoV-2-reactive clonotypes across memory subsets suggested intraclonal diversification.

This sample comprised central memory CD4+ T cells from blood, obtained before the COVID-19 pandemic. V gene TRBV11-2 combines with J gene TRBJ1-5; TRBD1 aligns across 7 bases. The receptor was isolated from a human donor who had COVID-19. The CDR3 spells CASSVGGLGQPQHF. CDR3 coding DNA: TGTGCCAGCAGCGTAGGGGGCCTGGGGCAGCCCCAGCATTTT.